This T cell receptor (beta chain) was identified in a study of shared clonotypes between healthy human individuals. As for the study in general: The study used three CD4 naive, three CD4 memory, two CD8 naive and one CD8 memory plate per donor.

The CDR3 length is 15 residues. Looked up from germline, CDR1 is SEHNR and CDR2 is FQNEAQ (reference sequence). V lost 1 base and J lost 2; bases outside the gene matches: 2. Points on this clone: Other DNA sequences in the sample encode the same CDR3.

Original handling: Junction-only sequences without quality scores were provided by ImmunoSEQ, so filtering was different. Sequencing used immunoSEQ multiplex PCR; TCRdb keeps in-frame clones, though not all of them. V and J calls and clone size come straight from that table; D and trimming were deduced from the DNA. The sample holds a few million clones; around 94% are singletons and the top ten take 0.14%. The sequenced sample consisted of naive CD4+ T cells sorted from blood. Stated subset: CD45RA+ positively selected. The receptor comes from a man between 18 and 29 years old in good health. V gene TRBV7-9 combines with J gene TRBJ1-5; the match to TRBD1 covers 7 bases. CDR3 sequence (DNA): TGTGCCAGCAGCTTAGGGGGGACAGGCAATCAGCCCCAGCATTTT. Encoded protein: CASSLGGTGNQPQHF. Filled out from reference TRBV7-9 and TRBJ1-5, the complete variable domain reads DTGVSQNPRHKITKRGQNVTFRCDPISEHNRLYWYRQTLGQGPEFLTYFQNEAQLEKSRLLSDRFSAERPKGSFSTLEIQRTEQGDSAMYLCASSLGGTGNQPQHFGDGTRLSIL.